The rows below give T cell receptor beta chains drawn from one sample of a study of T cells in Graves' hyperthyroidism and ophthalmopathy. TCRdb fed the multiplex PCR reads into MiXCR, producing one record per CDR3 protein. The sample holds 500,000 to 700,000 distinct CDR3 sequences, 16% seen once. The material sequenced was blood. The source of these receptors is a woman between 18 and 29 years old with Graves' hyperthyroidism. Both conserved end residues are part of each CDR3. For some rows the clone size is stated as once, few or many, or as a class when expanded; others skip it.

TRBV7-2 few CASSSPPENRRDSSYEQYF
TRBV2 many CASSERETQYF
TRBV5-1 many CASSWGTAPNTEAFF
TRBV20-1 many CSARSWGTSMNTEAFF
TRBV6-1 few CASSDMDRGIQYF
TRBV6-1 - CASRPDRKNIQYF
TRBV20-1 many CSALQGAVDNEQFF
TRBV24-1 - CATSDPGTSLGEQFF
TRBV7-9 - CASSLSGGLNEQFF
TRBV7-8 few CASSLYLNEQFF
TRBV19 many CASSNQGRLAVRDEQFF
TRBV7-8 many CASSLSGDSPLHF
TRBV28 few CASSLMVGRLREEFF
TRBV12-3/TRBV12-4 few CASSYIGTSGGTIYNEQFF
TRBV7-9 many CASSLGETGGVATDTQYF
TRBV15 few CATSRFSELAFTDTQYF
TRBV2 many CASGAGAYNEQFF
TRBV28 many CASSLVRDPSGYTF
TRBV20-1 many CSAMGGGLAQFF
TRBV20-1 - CSAWDRVGGTDTQYF
TRBV20-1 - CSAPRDNQETQYF
TRBV2 many CASTDRGMNTEAFF
TRBV5-5 few CASSLIQPNSPLHF
TRBV7-2 - CASRLSNNEQFF
TRBV7-9 many CASSLARGEIIGRNTEAFF
TRBV24-1 many CATSEKGPDLDTQYF
TRBV11-2 - CASSQVRGEGTEAFF
TRBV7-7 - CASSLRATSGAYNEQFF
TRBV25-1 - CASSAYRGSSYNEQFF
TRBV20-1 many CSARGTSGSTTDTQYF
TRBV27 many CASSVPGLAGAYEQYF
TRBV5-1 few CASSPRRGMDYGYTF
TRBV28 many CASSSKTGLSYEQYF
TRBV20-1 few CSAQYPNTGELFF
TRBV9 few CASSVAGTPSYNEQFF
TRBV15 many CATSRDGVTYEQYF
TRBV28 many CAGQGSSTDTQYF